The clone carrying this T cell receptor (beta chain) showed up just a few times. This record belongs to a study of early T cells in non-severe SARS-CoV-2 infection. Overall study: Bulk RNA isolated from unsorted whole blood underwent sequencing; chains were not paired.

Germline loops: CDR1 SGDLS, CDR2 YYNGEE. Trimming removed 2 bases at V and 0 bases at J, with 15 bases between. This CDR3 contains 17 residues. MiXCR, run by TCRdb on the 5' RACE reads, gives a single entry per CDR3 protein. The repertoire holds 60,000 or so distinct CDR3 sequences, over 10% seen once, with about 3.1% in the top ten. The chain joins TRBV9 to TRBJ1-3; D uncertain. The sequence was collected from an adult who was a healthcare worker with PCR-confirmed SARS-CoV-2 infection or an uninfected control (not recorded which). The sequenced sample consisted of whole blood. The CDR3 region has the DNA TGTGCCAGCAGCGTGGGGAGCTGGGATATCTCTGGAAACACCATATATTTT. Translation: CASSVGSWDISGNTIYF.